This is a list of T cell receptor beta chains from one sample in a study of low-dose radiotherapy and immunotherapy resistance in tumors. TCRdb re-analysed the reads in MiXCR, keeping a single row per CDR3 protein. The sample carries about 100,000 distinct CDR3 sequences, less than 25% recorded once. The sample here was PBMCs, taken after low-dose radiotherapy plus immunotherapy. The receptors come from a male donor with prostate cancer. Both conserved end residues are part of each CDR3.

TRBV20-1 CSARTSGGQAKNIQYF
TRBV6-5 CASSYSEAGTGELFF
TRBV3-1 CASSPSGASYEQYF
TRBV6-6 CASSSGPGANVLTF
TRBV7-6 CASSLGHNQPQHF
TRBV5-8 CASGGQTVYGYTF
TRBV4-2 CASSQEGYEQYF
TRBV4-1 CASSQEGASGGKTSTDTQYF
TRBV6-2/TRBV6-3 CASYFKSGWYTGELFF
TRBV9 CASSVGPSGTNTGELFF
TRBV7-9 CASSLGPGEVETQYF
TRBV18 CASSPERNQPQHF
TRBV5-1 CASSLGGASNHPQHF
TRBV19 CASKPQATGNEQFF
TRBV4-3 CASSLNPITNEKLFF
TRBV7-2 CASRQDTLASSTDTQYF